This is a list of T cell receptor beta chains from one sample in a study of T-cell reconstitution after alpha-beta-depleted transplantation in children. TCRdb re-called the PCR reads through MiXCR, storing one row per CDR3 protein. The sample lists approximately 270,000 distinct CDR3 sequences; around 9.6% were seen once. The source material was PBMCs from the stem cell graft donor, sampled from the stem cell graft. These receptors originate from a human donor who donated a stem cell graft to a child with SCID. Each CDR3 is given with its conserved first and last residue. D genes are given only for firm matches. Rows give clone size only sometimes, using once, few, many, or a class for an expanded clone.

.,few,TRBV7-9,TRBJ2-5,TGTGCCAGCAGCTTAGTACAGCTTCGAGAGACCCAGTACTTC,CASSLVQLRETQYF
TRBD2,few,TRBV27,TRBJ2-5,TGTGCCAGCAGAGGACTAGCGGGGGGCTTTAAAGAGACCCAGTACTTC,CASRGLAGGFKETQYF
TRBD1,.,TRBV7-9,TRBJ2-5,TGTGCCAGCAGGCGACAGGGGCAAGAGACCCAGTACTTC,CASRRQGQETQYF
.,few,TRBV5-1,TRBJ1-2,TGCGCCAGCAGCTTGGTGGGCAGGGAAGGAGGCTACACCTTC,CASSLVGREGGYTF
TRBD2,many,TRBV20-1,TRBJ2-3,TGCAGTGCTAGCTTGGCGGGGGGGATTGTGGTGCAGTATTTT,CSASLAGGIVVQYF
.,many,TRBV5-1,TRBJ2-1,TGTGCCAGCAGCTTGGGGCAGTACAATGAGCAGTTCTTC,CASSLGQYNEQFF
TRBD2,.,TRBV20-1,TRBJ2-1,TGCTGTGCTAGAATTCCGGGACTAGCTGGGAATGAGCAGTTCTTC,CCARIPGLAGNEQFF
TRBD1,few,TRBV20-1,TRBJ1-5,TGCAGTGTTTTGACAGGGGCCTATCAGCCCCAGCATTTT,CSVLTGAYQPQHF
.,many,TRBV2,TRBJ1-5,TGTGCCAGCAGCTTACGGACCTATCAGCCCCAGCATTTT,CASSLRTYQPQHF
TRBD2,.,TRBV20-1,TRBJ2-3,TGCAGTGCTATCCGGGGGGGCCAAGATACGCAGTATTTT,CSAIRGGQDTQYF
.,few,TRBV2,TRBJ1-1,TGTGCCAGCAGTGACTTGGGGGGCAGAACTGAAGCTTTCTTT,CASSDLGGRTEAFF
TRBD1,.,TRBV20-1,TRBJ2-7,TGCAGTGTTCAGGGGACAGGTGGCTCCTACGAGCAGTACTTC,CSVQGTGGSYEQYF
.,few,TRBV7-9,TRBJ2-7,TGTGCCAGCAGCTTACTTGACGGCTACGAGCAGTACTTC,CASSLLDGYEQYF
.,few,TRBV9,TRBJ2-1,TGTGCCAGCAGTAAGGTACAGGGTCGGAGAAATGAGCAGTTCTTC,CASSKVQGRRNEQFF
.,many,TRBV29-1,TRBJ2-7,TGCAGCGTTGAGGACGGCGTGGGAGAGCAGTACTTC,CSVEDGVGEQYF
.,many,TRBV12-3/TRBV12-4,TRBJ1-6,.,CASSILDVSPLHF
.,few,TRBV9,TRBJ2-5,TGTGCCAGCAGCGTAGTAGATAGCAGGGAGACCCAGTACTTC,CASSVVDSRETQYF
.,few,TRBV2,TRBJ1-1,TGTGCCAGCACCTCAGAGGACACTGAAGCTTTCTTT,CASTSEDTEAFF
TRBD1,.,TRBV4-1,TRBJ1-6,TGCGCCAGCAGCCGAAGCGATCGGACAGGGAATGTGTCCTATAATTCACCCCTCCACTTT,CASSRSDRTGNVSYNSPLHF
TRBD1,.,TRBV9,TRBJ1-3,TGTGCCAGCAGCGCGCACAGGGGGGGTCAAGAAAACACCATATATTTT,CASSAHRGGQENTIYF
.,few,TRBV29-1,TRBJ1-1,TGCAGCGTTGATGGATCCGCACTGGGGGGCGATGTCACTGAAGCTTTCTTT,CSVDGSALGGDVTEAFF
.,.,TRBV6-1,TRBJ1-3,TGTGCCAGCAGTCCCTACGCCAGAAACACCATATATTTT,CASSPYARNTIYF
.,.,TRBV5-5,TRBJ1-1,TGTGCCAGCAGCAGGGAACAGGGAGGCACTGAAGCTTTCTTT,CASSREQGGTEAFF
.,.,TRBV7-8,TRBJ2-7,TGTGCCAGCAGCGATCCTAGAATGGGGGTCAACTACGAGCAGTACTTC,CASSDPRMGVNYEQYF
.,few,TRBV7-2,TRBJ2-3,TGTGCCAGCAGCTTAGGGGGTCGGGTACCTACGCAGTATTTT,CASSLGGRVPTQYF
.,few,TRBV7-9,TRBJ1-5,TGTGCCAGCAGCTTAGCCCACGAGGATCAGCCCCAGCATTTT,CASSLAHEDQPQHF
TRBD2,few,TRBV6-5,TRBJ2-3,TGTGCCAGCAGTTCCTCCCCCGGACTAGCGGGGCCTTACGATACGCAGTATTTT,CASSSSPGLAGPYDTQYF
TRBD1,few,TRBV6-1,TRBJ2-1,TGTGCCAGCAGCCCTCTCGACAGGGTTAGGAGCAATGAGCAGTTCTTC,CASSPLDRVRSNEQFF
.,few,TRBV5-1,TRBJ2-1,TGCGCCAGCAGCCCGACCGTAGCGGTAACCTACAATGAGCAGTTCTTC,CASSPTVAVTYNEQFF
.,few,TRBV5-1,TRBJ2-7,TGCGCCAGCAGCTCCATAACAGGTCCCTCCTCCTACGAGCAGTACTTC,CASSSITGPSSYEQYF
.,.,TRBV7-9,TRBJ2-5,TGTGCCAGCAGCTTAGCAGGGCCTAGCGTAGAGACCCAGTACTTC,CASSLAGPSVETQYF
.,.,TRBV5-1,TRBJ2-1,TGCGCCAGCAGCTTTATAGGGGAGAGGAATGAGCAGTTCTTC,CASSFIGERNEQFF
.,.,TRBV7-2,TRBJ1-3,TGTGCCAGCAGCTTAGGGGGTGCGCGGGGAAACACCATATATTTT,CASSLGGARGNTIYF
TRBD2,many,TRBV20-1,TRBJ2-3,TGCAGTGCTAGGGGCCCGGGACTAGCTAGAGATACGCAGTATTTT,CSARGPGLARDTQYF
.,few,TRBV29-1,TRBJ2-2,TGCAGCGTTGAACGGGAGTCGAACACCGGGGAGCTGTTTTTT,CSVERESNTGELFF
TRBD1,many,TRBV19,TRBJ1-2,TGTGCCAGTAGTGTCGCCGGGACAGGCGGGTATGGCTACACCTTC,CASSVAGTGGYGYTF
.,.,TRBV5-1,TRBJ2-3,TGCGCCAGCAGGTATGAGGAACACCCCACAGATACGCAGTATTTT,CASRYEEHPTDTQYF
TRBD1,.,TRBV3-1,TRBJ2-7,TGTGCCAGCAGCCAAGATTTCCCGGGACAGGGCTACGAGCAGTACTTC,CASSQDFPGQGYEQYF
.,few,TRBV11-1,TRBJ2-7,TGTGCCAGCAGACCTGACAGCTTAGCCTACGAGCAGTACTTC,CASRPDSLAYEQYF
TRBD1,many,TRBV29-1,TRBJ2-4,TGCAGCGGCATAACACAGGGGGCGGCCAAAAACATTCAGTACTTC,CSGITQGAAKNIQYF
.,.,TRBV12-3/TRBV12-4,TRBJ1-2,TGTGCCAGCAGCCTAGGGTGGGCGAACATAAACTATGGCTACACCTTC,CASSLGWANINYGYTF
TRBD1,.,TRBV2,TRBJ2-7,TGTGCCAGCAGTGAAACCTCCGGGACAGCCCACTACGAGCAGTACTTC,CASSETSGTAHYEQYF
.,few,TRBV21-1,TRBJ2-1,TGTGCCAGCAGCAGGGCAGGGGGGGGGAATGAGCAGTTCTTC,CASSRAGGGNEQFF
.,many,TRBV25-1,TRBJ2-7,TGTGCCAGCAGTGAGAAGACTCCCCCCTACGAGCAGTACTTC,CASSEKTPPYEQYF
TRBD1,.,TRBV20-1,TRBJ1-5,TGCAGTGCTCGGTCAGGGGGAGACTATAGCAATCAGCCCCAGCATTTT,CSARSGGDYSNQPQHF
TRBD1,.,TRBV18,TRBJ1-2,TGTGCCAGCTCACCGGACAGGAGTTATGGCTACACCTTC,CASSPDRSYGYTF
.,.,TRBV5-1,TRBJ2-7,TGCGCCAGCAGCTTGGTAGTCGGACAACGCGACGAGCAGTACTTC,CASSLVVGQRDEQYF
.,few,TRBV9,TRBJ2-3,TGTGCCAGCAGCGTAGAGGTAGGGGGGTCCCCTATCACAGATACGCAGTATTTT,CASSVEVGGSPITDTQYF
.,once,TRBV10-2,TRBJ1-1,TGCGCCAGCAGTGATTTGAGGCGGTGGAGGGGTGAAGCTTTCTTT,CASSDLRRWRGEAFF
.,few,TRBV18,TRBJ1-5,TGTGCCAGCTCACTCGGGAATAGCAATCAGCCCCAGCATTTT,CASSLGNSNQPQHF
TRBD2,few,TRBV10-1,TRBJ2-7,TGCGCCAGCAGCACCGGGACTATCATCAACGAGCAGTACTTC,CASSTGTIINEQYF
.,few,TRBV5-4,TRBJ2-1,TGTGCCAGCGCCGGGTCCCCCTCCTACAATGAGCAGTTCTTC,CASAGSPSYNEQFF
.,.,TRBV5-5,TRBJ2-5,TGTGCCAGCAGCCGCCCAGTTGAGACCCAGTACTTC,CASSRPVETQYF
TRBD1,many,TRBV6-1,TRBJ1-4,TGTGCCAGCAGCCGGGGACAGGCGGATGAAAAACTGTTTTTT,CASSRGQADEKLFF